The 26 T cell receptor beta chains presented below share a single source sample, sequenced in a study of regulatory T cells in long-lasting Graves disease. Sample time point: newly diagnosed GD, antithyroid drugs for less than 3 months. PBMCs provided the RNA from which the TCR library was made. The TCR beta library used iRepertoire HTBI primers with Arm-PCR amplification of CDR3. TCRdb analysed the multiplex PCR reads with MiXCR anew, one entry per CDR3 protein. The sample carries a few hundred thousand distinct CDR3 sequences, roughly 17% recorded once. Another study also made use of these data, one on T cells in Graves' hyperthyroidism and ophthalmopathy.

This specimen consisted of peripheral blood mononuclear cells (PBMCs), obtained at new diagnosis, from a patient treated with antithyroid drugs. These TCRs come from a man aged 35-49 years with Graves disease.

This clonotype was seen ten or more times. The chain has TRBV20-1 and TRBJ2-3; D is unresolved. V lost 2 bases to trimming and J lost 2 bases, with 14 bases between them. Germline V gene sequence: CDR1 DFQATT, CDR2 SNEGSKA (reference sequence). CDR3 length: 15 amino acids. CDR3 sequence (DNA): TGCAGTGCTAGATCCGACGCAGGCGTCACAGATACGCAGTATTTT. Translation: CSARSDAGVTDTQYF.

This clonotype was counted ten times or more. The V call is TRBV7-2, the J call TRBJ2-3; no clear D. CDR3 size: 14 residues. V was cut by 2 bases and J by 0 bases, with 6 bases left in between. Germline-derived CDR1 and CDR2 are SGHTA and FQGNSA. For the CDR3, the DNA is TGTGCCAGCAGCTTATGGGCAAGCACAGATACGCAGTATTTT. This encodes CASSLWASTDTQYF.

V gene TRBV20-1 combines with J gene TRBJ2-5; 10 positions match TRBD2. CDR1 is DFQATT, CDR2 SNEGSKA, per germline (reference sequence). The CDR3 contains 16 residues. The V gene end was trimmed by 1 base and the J gene end by 7 bases; junction bases not matched to a gene: 12. CDR3 sequence reads: CSARVSGGAPGGTQYF. CDR3 in DNA: TGCAGTGCTAGAGTCAGCGGGGGGGCGCCCGGGGGGACCCAGTACTTC.

The V and J genes are TRBV7-9 and TRBJ2-2; D ambiguous. The CDR3 runs to 14 residues. Germline values: CDR1 SEHNR, CDR2 FQNEAQ (reference sequence). Trimming removed 4 bases at V and 5 bases at J, with 11 bases between. Here the CDR3 reads CASSSNTVTGELFF. The DNA of the CDR3 is TGTGCCAGCAGCTCAAACACAGTTACCGGGGAGCTGTTTTTT.

This clonotype was counted ten times or more. The chain employs TRBV20-1 and TRBJ2-7; 10 nucleotides agree with TRBD1. V was pared by 4 bases and J by 3 bases, with 3 bases of the junction left unmatched. Germline values: CDR1 DFQATT, CDR2 SNEGSKA (reference sequence). This CDR3 has 13 amino acids. The CDR3 protein is CSANRDRGYEQYF. CDR3 nucleotides: TGCAGTGCTAACCGGGACAGGGGCTACGAGCAGTACTTC.

This clonotype was seen repeatedly, ten times or more. The rearrangement uses TRBV6-1 and TRBJ2-7; 9 bases match TRBD2. This CDR3 has 14 residues. J was trimmed by 3 bases and V by 7 bases; bases with no gene match: 7. CDR1 is MNHNS and CDR2 is SASEGT in the germline V gene. The DNA of the CDR3 is TGTGCCAGCACTCGGCGGGGGGGCCTCTACGAGCAGTACTTC. It encodes CASTRRGGLYEQYF.

This clonotype appeared a few times. The V gene is TRBV4-3, the J gene TRBJ2-5; D is undetermined. This CDR3 has 13 amino acids. Per germline, CDR1 LGHNA and CDR2 YSLEER. Trimming removed 4 bases at V and 5 bases at J, with 11 bases between. The CDR3 here is CASSRLLGETQYF. For the CDR3, the DNA is TGCGCCAGCAGCCGCCTACTCGGGGAGACCCAGTACTTC.

The chain combines TRBV28 with TRBJ1-1; tentative D call: TRBD1 (6 bases). V shed 4 bases and J shed 11 bases, with 20 bases lying between them. Germline V CDR1 and CDR2: MDHEN, SYDVKM. The CDR3 sequence is 14 residues long. The CDR3 nucleotides are TGTGCCAGCAGTTCCTCCTACGGGGGCAGTGTCGCTTTCTTT. This translates into CASSSSYGGSVAFF. Variable domain in full (rest from reference TRBV28 and TRBJ1-1): DVKVTQSSRYLVKRTGEKVFLECVQDMDHENMFWYRQDPGLGLRLIYFSYDVKMKEKGDIPEGYSVSREKKERFSLILESASTNQTSMYLCASSSSYGGSVAFFGQGTRLTVV.

The DNA of the CDR3 is TGTGCCACCAGCAGAGTTACAGATACGCAGTATTTT. Translation gives CATSRVTDTQYF. This chain uses TRBV15 with TRBJ2-3; D gene ambiguous. Germline V gene lookup returns CDR1 LNHNV and CDR2 YYDKDF (reference sequence). The length of the CDR3 is 12 residues. Trimming removed 1 base from V and 3 bases from J, with 2 bases in between.

This clonotype occurred many times. At one boundary the junction diverges from the germline segment, which might be a read error. The V and J genes are TRBV2 and TRBJ1-5, with TRBD1 as a possible D gene (5 bases). Looked up from germline, CDR1 is SNHLY and CDR2 is FYNNEI. The CDR3 has 17 amino acids. DNA for the CDR3: TGTGCCAGCAGTCAAGCTGGGACGGCTAATAGCAATCAGCCCCAGCATTTT. Translation gives CASSQAGTANSNQPQHF.

This clonotype was detected ten times or more. This chain links TRBV28 with TRBJ1-2; TRBD1 agrees at 12 bases. Unmatched junction bases numbered 6, after V lost 5 bases and J lost 2 bases. Germline CDR1 MDHEN, CDR2 SYDVKM. This CDR3 spans 16 amino acids. DNA for the CDR3: TGTGCCAGCAGTCCCTCGGGGACAGGGGGCAACTATGGCTACACCTTC. Translation: CASSPSGTGGNYGYTF.

The J gene is TRBJ2-5, the V gene TRBV7-3; tentatively, D is TRBD2 (6 bases). Germline CDR1 and CDR2: SGHTA and FQGTGA. V was shortened by 4 bases and J by 4 bases, with 19 bases between the two germline ends. The CDR3 runs to 16 residues. CDR3 sequence: CASSSGLGEVGETQYF. CDR3 nucleotide sequence: TGTGCCAGCAGCTCGGGACTTGGGGAGGTCGGAGAGACCCAGTACTTC.

This clonotype was observed at least ten times. The chain links TRBV27 to TRBJ2-7; the D gene is possibly TRBD2 (5 bases). CDR1 MNHEY and CDR2 SMNVEV come from the germline V gene (reference sequence). The CDR3 extends over 13 amino acids. The V end lost 8 bases, the J end lost 2 bases, and 13 bases lay between the germline ends. CDR3 protein: CASGGRTTYEQYF. The DNA of the CDR3 is TGTGCCAGCGGAGGACGGACGACCTACGAGCAGTACTTC.

This clonotype was detected ten times or more. The rearrangement uses TRBV7-9 and TRBJ2-1, with 8 bases fitting TRBD1. The V and J ends lost 5 bases and 8 bases, in that order; junction bases with no gene match: 8. The CDR3 has 14 residues. Looked up from germline, CDR1 is SEHNR and CDR2 is FQNEAQ (reference sequence). The CDR3 DNA reads TGTGCCAGCAGCAAAACAGGGGGAGCGGATGAGCAGTTCTTC. Translated, it gives CASSKTGGADEQFF.

The CDR3 sequence: CATTGTVSYNEQFF. In nucleotides, the CDR3 is TGTGCCACTACCGGGACAGTCTCCTACAATGAGCAGTTCTTC. The rearrangement joins TRBV6-1 to TRBJ2-1; 7 bases fit TRBD1. The V segment lost 10 bases and the J segment 0 bases; nucleotides outside the gene matches: 6. The CDR3 length is 14 residues. From germline, CDR1 is MNHNS and CDR2 SASEGT.

This clonotype came up many times. The chain uses TRBV7-3 and TRBJ2-1, with 9 positions matching TRBD2. The germline gives CDR1 SGHTA, CDR2 FQGTGA. This CDR3 has 19 residues. V was clipped by 4 bases and J by 2 bases; unmatched bases: 15. CDR3 in amino acids: CASSWGARGSGGPYNEQFF. Written as DNA, the CDR3 is TGTGCCAGCAGCTGGGGGGCCCGGGGGAGCGGGGGGCCCTACAATGAGCAGTTCTTC. The full variable domain, completed using reference TRBV7-3 and TRBJ2-1, is GAGVSQTPSNKVTEKGKYVELRCDPISGHTALYWYRQSLGQGPEFLIYFQGTGAADDSGLPNDRFFAVRPEGSVSTLKIQRTERGDSAVYLCASSWGARGSGGPYNEQFFGPGTRLTVL.

This clonotype was counted many times. The V and J genes are TRBV30 and TRBJ1-5; tentatively, D is TRBD1 (6 bases). The CDR3 contains 15 residues. Trimming cost V 5 bases and J 2 bases, with 16 bases left between them. Germline loops: CDR1 GTSNPN, CDR2 SVGIG (reference sequence). The DNA of the CDR3 is TGTGCCTGGGGTCAGGGGTTCATCGGCAATCAGCCCCAGCATTTT. Amino acid sequence: CAWGQGFIGNQPQHF.

Many counts were recorded for this clonotype. CDR3 nucleotide sequence: TGTGCCAGCAGTCCTCTCGGCAGGCGCCCTTGGCAGTTCTTC. This codes for CASSPLGRRPWQFF. The rearrangement uses TRBV27 and TRBJ2-1; unclear D gene. Germline assignment: CDR1 MNHEY and CDR2 SMNVEV (reference sequence). The CDR3 spans 14 residues. Deletions cut 5 bases from V and 12 bases from J, with 20 bases between.

This clonotype has only a few counts. A single base separates this from a much larger clone, so it may be a read error. The chain couples TRBV6-5 to TRBJ1-1, with 8 bases lining up with TRBD1. The CDR3 is made up of 17 amino acids. CDR1 and CDR2 from the germline V gene are MNHEY and SVGAGI. In DNA, the CDR3 is TGTGCCAGCAGTTACGGGACAGGTTGGCCGGAGGGCACTGGAGCTTTCTTT. Protein: CASSYGTGWPEGTGAFF.

This chain connects TRBV18 to TRBJ2-5, with TRBD2 matching over 10 bases. Germline-derived CDR1 and CDR2 are KGHSH and LQKENI. This CDR3 is 15 amino acids long. The V gene end was trimmed by 2 bases and the J gene end by 4 bases; junction bases not matched to a gene: 4. CDR3 residues: CASSPSGGARETQYF. The CDR3 bases are TGTGCCAGCTCACCAAGCGGGGGGGCCCGAGAGACCCAGTACTTC.

This clonotype has only a few counts. This chain joins TRBV20-1 and TRBJ2-5, with TRBD2 identical over 7 bases. The CDR3 is 14 residues long. Germline CDR1 and CDR2: DFQATT and SNEGSKA (reference sequence). The V segment lost 0 bases and the J segment 4 bases; nucleotides outside the gene matches: 5. The CDR3 nucleotides are TGCAGTGCTAGAGAGTGGGGGAGGGGAGAGACCCAGTACTTC. This codes for CSAREWGRGETQYF.

The chain recombines TRBV28 with TRBJ1-5; a weak D match, TRBD1 (6 bases). This CDR3 comprises 14 residues. V was trimmed by 4 bases and J by 5 bases, leaving 12 bases between them. Germline CDR1 and CDR2: MDHEN and SYDVKM. CDR3 sequence: CASSSHRDYQPQHF. The CDR3 DNA sequence: TGTGCCAGCAGTTCCCACAGGGACTATCAGCCCCAGCATTTT.

In regard to this clonotype: A read error may produce the germline difference seen at one junction end. The chain uses TRBV24-1 and TRBJ2-3; 15 nucleotides agree with TRBD2. From germline, CDR1 is KGHDR and CDR2 SFDVKD. The CDR3 is 17 residues long. CDR3 nucleotide sequence: TGTGCCACAAGTGGGACTAGCGGGGGGTCTAGCACAGATACGCAGTATTTT. Translating it yields CATSGTSGGSSTDTQYF.

The V call is TRBV7-2, the J call TRBJ2-1; 13 nucleotides agree with TRBD2. CDR3 length equals 15 residues. Trimming removed 1 base from V and 8 bases from J; junction bases left unmatched: 2. Germline V lookup: CDR1 SGHTA, CDR2 FQGNSA. The CDR3 loop is CASSLELAGGDEQFF. The DNA for the CDR3 is TGTGCCAGCAGCTTAGAACTAGCGGGAGGGGATGAGCAGTTCTTC.

CDR3 residues: CSVGGPTGWTGELFF. In DNA form, the CDR3 reads TGCAGCGTTGGGGGGCCGACAGGGTGGACCGGGGAGCTGTTTTTT. This chain connects TRBV29-1 to TRBJ2-2; 7 bases agree with TRBD1. Germline-derived CDR1 and CDR2 are SQVTM and ANQGSEA. After removal of 4 bases from V and 5 bases from J, the junction contained 10 bases not matched to a gene. The CDR3 has 15 residues.

The chain combines TRBV6-1 with TRBJ2-7; D gene uncertain. CDR1 and CDR2 from the germline V gene are MNHNS and SASEGT. Trimming took off 1 base at V and 2 bases at J, with 12 bases between the two ends. CDR3 length: 15 residues. The CDR3 coding sequence is TGTGCCAGCAGTGAAGTGGCAGGAAGCCCCTACGAGCAGTACTTC. This translates into CASSEVAGSPYEQYF.